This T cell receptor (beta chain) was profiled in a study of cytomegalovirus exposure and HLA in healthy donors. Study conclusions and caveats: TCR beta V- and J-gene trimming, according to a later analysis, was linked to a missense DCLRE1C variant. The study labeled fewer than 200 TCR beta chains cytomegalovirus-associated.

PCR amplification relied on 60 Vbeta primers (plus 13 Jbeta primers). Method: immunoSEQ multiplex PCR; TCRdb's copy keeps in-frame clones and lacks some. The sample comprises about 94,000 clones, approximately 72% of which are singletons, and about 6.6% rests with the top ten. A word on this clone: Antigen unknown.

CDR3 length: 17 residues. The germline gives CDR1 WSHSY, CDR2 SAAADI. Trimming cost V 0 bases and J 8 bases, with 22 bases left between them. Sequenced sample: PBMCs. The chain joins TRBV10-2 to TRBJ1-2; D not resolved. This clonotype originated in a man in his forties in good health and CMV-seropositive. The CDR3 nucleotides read TGCGCCAGCAGTGAGTCGGCCCGATGGACTTCTAGCTGGGGCTACACCTTC. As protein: CASSESARWTSSWGYTF.